This TCR beta chain derives from a study of shared T cell receptors in the human thymus (dated by TCRdb to about 2021). About the full investigation: The study examined how self-reactive, shared T-cell receptor alpha chains are generated in the human thymus.

For this clone: The clone's antigen remains unknown. There are no base qualities to consult, and no much larger clone falls within one base.

The receptor library was made with the immunoSEQ multiplex PCR assay. TCRdb stores this immuneACCESS table with in-frame sequences only. Part of the clones is absent; in the studies checked, under half of the shortfall reflects unresolved V genes, and no reason is known for the rest. In all, the sample holds some 640,000 clones, and over 75% of those were seen once. 0.0094% of the sample comes from the top ten. These records were also assigned to another study, of human thymus T cells. As that second study puts it: The donors were immunologically healthy infants in Finland who had open corrective cardiac surgery for congenital heart defects. Thymus tissue was obtained as surgical resects removed during corrective cardiac surgery. Both the thymic and the peripheral blood repertoires appeared to show biased V and J gene segment usage. According to the related research, thymic TCR repertoires were highly overlapping among unrelated individuals. The study described the TCR alpha and beta repertoires in under ten infant thymus samples and four matching peripheral blood samples. Donor ages ranged from 7 to 244 days, and the cohort comprised six or seven male and two female infants. After being mechanically released from the tissue, thymocytes were kept at -70 degrees C in pellets of 10-30 million cells. A QIAsymphony instrument was used to extract genomic DNA from frozen cell pellets. Using the immunoSEQ multiplex PCR assay, the TCRB and TCRAD loci were amplified from a standardized quantity of quality-controlled genomic DNA. Amplicons spanned the V(D)J region at a length sufficient to cover the CDR3 and identify V and J genes. The amplicons were sequenced on an Illumina platform via the commercial immunoSEQ service. Corrections for primer bias and sequencing errors followed previously described methods, while TCRAD and TCRB definitions were based on the IMGT database. immunoSEQ Analyzer 3.0 and VDJTools were used for repertoire analysis, which covered basic statistics, V/J segment usage, diversity estimates, rarefaction and pairwise overlap. To estimate diversity, the Chao1, ChaoE, Efron-Thisted, Shannon and inverse Simpson indices were applied, and diversity was also estimated on datasets down-sampled to the smallest sample. Repertoire overlap was determined by strict matching of CDR3 nucleotide sequence, V gene and J gene, and Jaccard-based multidimensional scaling clustering was applied. On average, thymus samples gave 750,000 to 950,000 unique TCRB clonotypes, whereas blood samples gave approximately 84,000.

Source material: thymocytes. This sequence was found in a boy less than two years old with a congenital heart defect. Donor details come from another sample of the same person, matched by shared clones.

The CDR3 corresponds to CASSHSRGSRGKERQPQHF. Here is the DNA: TGCGCCAGCAGCCACTCCCGGGGAAGCAGGGGCAAGGAGAGACAGCCCCAGCATTTT. In this chain, TRBV4-1 is recombined with TRBJ1-5; TRBD1 might be the D gene, on 6 matching bases. The CDR3 contains 19 residues, cysteine and phenylalanine counted. Here the CDR3 DNA is all that survives: 57 bases in frame from base 1. V loses 3 bases, J loses 7 bases, and the germline ends lie 28 bases apart. Taken from the germline V gene, the CDR1 and CDR2 loops are MGHRA and YSYEKL.